Each of the 24 T cell receptor beta chains below was sequenced from the same sample in a study of T cells in Graves' hyperthyroidism and ophthalmopathy. TCR beta CDR3 region amplification was performed from RNA transcripts. In the first-round RT-PCR of the TCR CDR3, the HTBI primer set was used. TCRdb recomputed calls from the multiplex PCR reads with MiXCR, one row per CDR3 protein. Here the sample spans about 360,000 distinct CDR3 sequences, 15% to 20% being singletons. Sequences were obtained from blood. Receptors originate from a woman between 18 and 29 years old with Graves' hyperthyroidism.

This clonotype was counted at least ten times. The chain employs TRBV2 and TRBJ1-6; 9 positions match TRBD1. V shed 9 bases, J shed 7 bases, and the junction held 10 bases outside the gene matches. Germline CDR1 is SNHLY and CDR2 is FYNNEI. CDR3 length equals 15 residues. The chain's CDR3 is CARDEQGARNSPLHF. The CDR3 DNA is TGTGCCAGAGACGAACAGGGGGCGCGAAATTCACCCCTCCACTTT.

This clonotype occurred a few times. V usage is TRBV11-2 and J usage is TRBJ2-4, with D unclear. The V end was cut by 2 bases, the J end by 4 bases, with 3 bases between. This CDR3 is 12 amino acids long. Germline V lookup: CDR1 SGHAT, CDR2 FQNNGV. The CDR3 is CASSLTKNIQYF. The CDR3 nucleotides read TGTGCCAGCAGCTTAACGAAAAACATTCAGTACTTC.

The chain joins TRBV4-1 to TRBJ1-5; D unresolved. V gave up 5 bases and J gave up 6 bases, with 11 bases separating them. Germline CDR1 MGHRA, CDR2 YSYEKL. This CDR3 contains 13 residues. Here the CDR3 DNA reads TGCGCCAGCAGCGGAAACGCGGCTCAGCCCCAGCATTTT. Amino acids: CASSGNAAQPQHF.

This clonotype appeared many times. The J gene is TRBJ2-7, the V gene TRBV28; TRBD2 agrees at 9 bases. This CDR3 is built from 16 residues. V shed 5 bases, J shed 5 bases, and the junction held 13 bases outside the gene matches. Germline V CDR1 and CDR2: MDHEN, SYDVKM. Here the CDR3 reads CASSTGGGGVIHEQYF. CDR3 DNA: TGTGCCAGCAGTACCGGCGGGGGGGGTGTCATCCACGAGCAGTACTTC.

This clonotype came up many times. This chain links TRBV3-1 with TRBJ1-5; TRBD1 might be the D (6 bases). The V gene lost 0 bases and the J gene lost 4 bases, with 10 bases spanning the gap. The germline gives CDR1 LGHDT, CDR2 YNNKEL (reference sequence). There are 15 residues in the CDR3. The chain's CDR3 is CASSQDTQGNQPQHF. The CDR3 nucleotides are TGTGCCAGCAGCCAAGACACACAGGGTAATCAGCCCCAGCATTTT.

This chain links TRBV9 with TRBJ2-5, with a weak D call TRBD2 (6 bases). Germline V gene lookup returns CDR1 SGDLS and CDR2 YYNGEE. This CDR3 is 15 amino acids long. V was pared by 0 bases and J by 2 bases, with 11 bases between. The CDR3 sequence: CASSVEVGRQETQYF. Written as DNA, the CDR3 is TGTGCCAGCAGCGTAGAGGTAGGGAGGCAAGAGACCCAGTACTTC.

The V call is TRBV6-2 or TRBV6-3, the J call TRBJ2-7; TRBD2 matches 9 bases. Germline CDR1 and CDR2: MNHEY and SVGEGT. Trimming at V came to 2 bases and at J to 7 bases, leaving 9 bases not matched to a gene. The CDR3 extends over 15 amino acids. The CDR3 protein is CASSYGPSGAQEQYF. The DNA for the CDR3 is TGTGCCAGCAGTTACGGGCCTAGCGGGGCCCAAGAGCAGTACTTC.

This clonotype has a count of ten or more. CDR3 in amino acids: CASSEYQTAFF. The CDR3 region has the DNA TGTGCCAGCAGTGAGTACCAGACGGCTTTCTTT. The chain is built from TRBV25-1 and TRBJ1-1; D is unresolved. Germline V gene lookup returns CDR1 MGHDK and CDR2 SYGVNS. V was shortened by 3 bases and J by 11 bases, with 10 bases between the two germline ends. CDR3 length equals 11 residues.

At least ten counts were recorded for this clonotype. The rearrangement uses TRBV10-3 and TRBJ2-7, with 11 bases identical to TRBD2. CDR3 length equals 16 residues. V lost 4 bases and J lost 3; bases outside the gene matches: 8. Looked up from germline, CDR1 is ENHRY and CDR2 is SYGVKD. The CDR3 region is CAISASTSGESYEQYF. The CDR3 nucleotides are TGTGCCATCAGTGCCTCGACTAGCGGGGAGAGCTACGAGCAGTACTTC.

This clonotype was found a few times. V and J are TRBV4-1 and TRBJ2-5; D possibly corresponds to TRBD1 (6 bases). This CDR3 spans 13 amino acids. CDR1 and CDR2 (germline): MGHRA, YSYEKL. V was pared by 0 bases and J by 7 bases, with 9 bases between. The CDR3 DNA reads TGCGCCAGCAGCCAAGAACAGGGTCGGACCCAGTACTTC. Amino acid sequence: CASSQEQGRTQYF.

This clonotype was picked up a small number of times. This sequence joins TRBV7-9 and TRBJ1-5; D unresolved. Germline assignment: CDR1 SEHNR and CDR2 FQNEAQ (reference sequence). V was trimmed by 2 bases and J by 4 bases, leaving 6 bases between them. The CDR3 loop spans 13 amino acids. CDR3 sequence: CASSLNYNQPQHF. CDR3 bases: TGTGCCAGCAGCTTAAACTATAATCAGCCCCAGCATTTT.

This clonotype was detected ten times or more. The chain links TRBV30 to TRBJ1-3, with TRBD1 as a possible D gene (5 bases). Germline-derived CDR1 and CDR2 are GTSNPN and SVGIG (reference sequence). V was clipped by 3 bases and J by 4 bases, with 10 bases between them. This CDR3 is 13 amino acids long. The CDR3 spells CAWRLTGGNTIYF. CDR3 bases: TGTGCCTGGAGACTTACAGGCGGAAACACCATATATTTT. The full variable domain, with the rest looked up from reference TRBV30 and TRBJ1-3, is SQTIHQWPATLVQPVGSPLSLECTVEGTSNPNLYWYRQAAGRGLQLLFYSVGIGQISSEVPQNLSASRPQDRQFILSSKKLLLSDSGFYLCAWRLTGGNTIYFGEGSWLTVV.

This clonotype was counted at least ten times. V usage is TRBV6-4 and J usage is TRBJ2-1; tentatively, D is TRBD1 (5 bases). Germline assignment: CDR1 MRHNA and CDR2 SNTAGT. With 6 bases removed from V and 9 bases from J, the gap between germline ends came to 12 bases. This CDR3 is 12 amino acids long. As DNA, the CDR3 is TGTGCCAGCAGGAGACAGTTGACTGAGCAGTTCTTC. Amino acids: CASRRQLTEQFF.

This clonotype appeared a few times. The chain combines TRBV9 with TRBJ2-5; 7 bases fit TRBD2. This CDR3 is built from 14 residues. Looked up from germline, CDR1 is SGDLS and CDR2 is YYNGEE. The V segment lost 2 bases and the J segment 1 base; nucleotides outside the gene matches: 2. The chain's CDR3 is CASSVSGTQETQYF. CDR3 coding DNA: TGTGCCAGCAGCGTCAGCGGGACCCAAGAGACCCAGTACTTC.

This clonotype was counted ten times or more. This chain connects TRBV20-1 to TRBJ2-2; 11 bases align to TRBD1. Germline V gene data show CDR1 as DFQATT and CDR2 as SNEGSKA (reference sequence). V dropped 0 bases and J dropped 2; count of bases not matched to a gene: 5. This CDR3 has 17 residues. CDR3 protein: CSARDGGQGANTGELFF. CDR3 nucleotides: TGCAGTGCTAGAGATGGAGGACAGGGGGCAAACACCGGGGAGCTGTTTTTT.

This clonotype showed up just a few times. The chain joins TRBV24-1 to TRBJ1-2; D may be TRBD1 (5 bases). Deletions cut 1 base from V and 4 bases from J, with 9 bases between. Germline CDR1 reads KGHDR; CDR2 reads SFDVKD. CDR3 length: 14 residues. CDR3 sequence reads: CATSDFSQGYGYTF. The CDR3 DNA sequence: TGTGCCACCAGTGATTTTTCCCAGGGCTATGGCTACACCTTC.

This clonotype was detected many times. This sequence joins TRBV2 and TRBJ1-1; weak D call: TRBD1 (6 bases). The V gene lost 3 bases and the J gene lost 8 bases, with 16 bases spanning the gap. Germline CDR1 SNHLY, CDR2 FYNNEI. This CDR3 has 14 amino acids. The chain's CDR3 is CASSDVDRTEEAFF. The CDR3 DNA sequence: TGTGCCAGCAGTGATGTTGACCGGACAGAGGAAGCTTTCTTT.

The chain uses TRBV7-9 and TRBJ2-2; TRBD1 matches 8 bases. Losses at the gene ends were 6 bases for V and 5 bases for J; bases not matched to a gene: 8. Germline CDR1 and CDR2: SEHNR and FQNEAQ (reference sequence). The CDR3 is made up of 15 amino acids. The CDR3, as DNA: TGTGCCAGCAGAGCGTCAGGGGGCGGTACCGGGGAGCTGTTTTTT. This gives the protein CASRASGGGTGELFF.

This clonotype was seen ten or more times. The chain joins TRBV7-9 to TRBJ1-2; D not certain. Trimming took off 1 base at V and 8 bases at J, with 8 bases between the two ends. This CDR3 region has 12 residues. The germline CDR1 and CDR2 sequences are SEHNR and FQNEAQ (reference sequence). The DNA for the CDR3 is TGTGCCAGCAGCTTAGGTTCGGCCGGCTACACCTTC. It codes for CASSLGSAGYTF.

This clonotype was detected a few times. DNA of the CDR3: TGTGCCAGCTTGAGACAGGGGAGTACTGAAGCTTTCTTT. Amino acid sequence: CASLRQGSTEAFF. The chain couples TRBV3-1 to TRBJ1-1; 8 bases match TRBD1. Germline loops: CDR1 LGHDT, CDR2 YNNKEL (reference sequence). The CDR3 sequence is 13 residues long. Trimming cost V 8 bases and J 5 bases; bases outside gene matches: 7.

At least ten counts were recorded for this clonotype. The chain has TRBV7-6 and TRBJ1-5, with TRBD1 matching over 9 bases. The CDR3 has 15 amino acids. Germline lookup yields CDR1 SGHVS and CDR2 FNYEAQ. The J segment lost 7 bases and the V segment lost 6 bases, leaving 10 bases of the junction unmatched. The DNA for the CDR3 is TGTGCCAGCAGTCCCGGGACAGGGACCGGACAGCCCCAGCATTTT. It is translated as CASSPGTGTGQPQHF.

This clonotype was detected ten times or more. The CDR3 loop is CSATRVAGLYERYF. CDR3 DNA sequence: TGCAGTGCTACTAGGGTGGCAGGGCTATACGAGCGATACTTC. The rearrangement joins TRBV20-1 to TRBJ2-7, with a possible D match to TRBD1 (5 bases). Germline lookup yields CDR1 DFQATT and CDR2 SNEGSKA (reference sequence). V dropped 4 bases and J dropped 13 bases, with 26 bases sitting between them. The CDR3 sequence is 14 residues long.

This clonotype was counted many times. This rearrangement joins TRBV19 to TRBJ1-5, with D maybe TRBD1 (5 bases). The V end lost 5 bases, the J end lost 0 bases, and 11 bases lay between the germline ends. Germline-derived CDR1 and CDR2 are LNHDA and SQIVND (reference sequence). This CDR3 has 15 residues. CDR3 sequence reads: CASSRTSTSNQPQHF. The CDR3 DNA is TGTGCCAGTAGTCGGACATCTACTAGCAATCAGCCCCAGCATTTT.

This clonotype was seen repeatedly, ten times or more. The rearrangement joins TRBV19 to TRBJ1-2; D unclear. V lost 4 bases and J 2 bases, leaving 11 bases between the germline ends. The CDR3 is 14 amino acids. Germline V gene data show CDR1 as LNHDA and CDR2 as SQIVND (reference sequence). CDR3 residues: CASSTPGINYGYTF. CDR3 bases: TGTGCCAGTAGTACCCCCGGCATCAACTATGGCTACACCTTC. Filled out from reference TRBV19 and TRBJ1-2, the complete variable domain reads DGGITQSPKYLFRKEGQNVTLSCEQNLNHDAMYWYRQDPGQGLRLIYYSQIVNDFQKGDIAEGYSVSREKKESFPLTVTSAQKNPTAFYLCASSTPGINYGYTFGSGTRLTVV.